The rows below give T cell receptor beta chains drawn from one sample of a study of blood T cell repertoires in COVID-19. The protocol was immunoSEQ multiplex PCR, while the TCRdb copy is restricted to in-frame clones and leaves out a portion. The sample contains roughly 230,000 clones, about 83% of which appear only once. Sequenced material: peripheral blood. These receptors came from a man between 40 and 49 years old with active or convalescent COVID-19. The CDR3 runs from the conserved cysteine through the conserved F or W. Each record gives: clone size, D gene, J gene, V gene, CDR3 protein, CDR3 DNA. A D gene is named only where the DNA matches it firmly. Not every row has a clone size; where given, it reads once, few, many or a size class.

>.|TRBD1|TRBJ2-5|TRBV7-8
CASSPRDRALHDQETQYF
TGTGCCAGCAGTCCCCGGGACAGGGCGCTTCACGACCAAGAGACCCAGTACTTC
>.|.|TRBJ1-6|TRBV2
CASSEMGQGTVSPLHF
TGTGCCAGCAGTGAAATGGGGCAGGGGACCGTCTCACCCCTCCACTTT
>.|.|TRBJ2-7|TRBV2
CASSESSREQYF
TGTGCCAGCAGTGAATCAAGCCGGGAGCAGTACTTC
>.|.|TRBJ1-1|TRBV19
CASSAWTEAFF
TGTGCCAGTAGTGCGTGGACTGAAGCTTTCTTT
>.|TRBD1|TRBJ2-5|TRBV5-4
CASSSVGQGFGETQYF
TGTGCCAGCAGCTCGGTCGGACAGGGGTTCGGAGAGACCCAGTACTTC
>.|TRBD1|TRBJ2-1|TRBV10-1
CASSVTGAYNEQFF
TGCGCCAGCAGTGTCACAGGGGCCTACAATGAGCAGTTCTTC
>.|TRBD2|TRBJ2-7|TRBV10-3
CAIAGTSGATYEQYF
TGTGCCATCGCCGGGACTAGCGGGGCGACCTACGAGCAGTACTTC
>.|.|TRBJ2-1|TRBV19
CASSTPGQSTTGQFF
TGTGCCAGTAGTACTCCGGGACAATCTACTACAGGGCAGTTCTTC
>.|TRBD1|TRBJ2-1|TRBV30
CAWSVFSGQWGFF
TGTGCCTGGAGTGTATTTTCGGGACAGTGGGGGTTCTTC
>.|TRBD2|TRBJ2-7|TRBV4-3
CASSQDWASGPYEQYF
TGCGCCAGCAGCCAAGATTGGGCTAGCGGCCCCTACGAGCAGTACTTC
>.|.|TRBJ2-2|TRBV7-7
CASSPTGVGELFF
TGTGCTAGCAGCCCTACGGGGGTCGGGGAGCTGTTTTTT
>.|.|TRBJ2-7|TRBV3-1/TRBV3-2
CASSRIPAAAEQYF
TGTGCCAGCAGCCGAATTCCGGCGGCGGCAGAGCAGTACTTC
>.|TRBD1|TRBJ1-1|TRBV30
CAWSVRVGRGQTEAFF
TGTGCCTGGAGTGTCCGAGTTGGCAGGGGGCAAACTGAAGCTTTCTTT
>.|.|TRBJ2-5|TRBV7-2
CASSFPRETQYF
TGTGCCAGCAGTTTTCCGCGTGAGACCCAGTACTTC
>.|TRBD1|TRBJ2-1|TRBV4-3
CASSLGQGRNEQFF
TGCGCCAGCAGCCTGGGACAGGGTAGGAATGAGCAGTTCTTC
>.|.|TRBJ2-1|TRBV7-6
CASSSRVDEQFF
TGTGCCAGCAGCTCCAGGGTGGACGAGCAGTTCTTC
>.|.|TRBJ2-7|TRBV12-3/TRBV12-4
CASSFDKAYEQYF
TGTGCCAGCAGTTTCGACAAGGCCTACGAGCAGTACTTC
>.|.|TRBJ2-7|TRBV27
CASSLEGTPYEQYF
TGTGCCAGCAGTTTAGAGGGTACCCCCTACGAGCAGTACTTC
>.|TRBD1|TRBJ1-1|TRBV19
CASRDRAMNTEAFF
TGTGCCAGTAGGGACAGGGCGATGAACACTGAAGCTTTCTTT
>few|.|TRBJ1-3|TRBV6-1
CASSDDLRVQRNTIYF
TGTGCCAGCAGTGATGACCTCAGGGTGCAGCGAAACACCATATATTTT
>.|.|TRBJ2-1|TRBV24-1
CATSDLVINEQFF
TGTGCCACCAGTGATTTGGTTATCAATGAGCAGTTCTTC
>.|TRBD2|TRBJ2-1|TRBV4-1
CASSLGGGDYNEQFF
TGCGCCAGCAGCCTCGGCGGGGGAGATTACAATGAGCAGTTCTTC
>.|TRBD2|TRBJ2-7|TRBV11-3
CASSFSGGGEQYF
TGTGCCAGCAGCTTCAGCGGGGGGGGCGAGCAGTACTTC
>.|.|TRBJ2-7|TRBV30
CAWSARGEQYF
TGTGCCTGGAGTGCCAGGGGCGAGCAGTACTTC
>few|.|TRBJ2-1|TRBV12-3/TRBV12-4
CASSPPLNEQFF
TGTGCCAGCAGTCCCCCCTTAAATGAGCAGTTCTTC
>.|.|TRBJ1-2|TRBV6-4
CASSPDSFLNYGYTF
TGTGCCAGCAGTCCAGACAGTTTCCTCAACTATGGCTACACCTTC
>.|.|TRBJ2-3|TRBV28
CASSSAQGNTQYF
TGTGCCAGCAGTTCCGCCCAGGGCAATACGCAGTATTTT
>few|TRBD1|TRBJ2-1|TRBV7-2
CASSFHVGTVYNEQFF
TGTGCCAGCAGCTTCCATGTTGGGACAGTGTACAATGAGCAGTTCTTC
>.|TRBD1|TRBJ1-5|TRBV6-5
CASRDGTGYSQPQHF
TGTGCCAGCAGAGACGGGACAGGGTATAGTCAGCCCCAGCATTTT
>.|TRBD2|TRBJ2-1|TRBV6-2/TRBV6-3
CASSVGGAVYNEQFF
TGTGCCAGCAGCGTCGGGGGGGCGGTCTACAATGAGCAGTTCTTC
>.|TRBD1|TRBJ1-1|TRBV5-1
CASSPGEGTGYILKNTEAFF
TGCGCCAGCAGCCCCGGTGAGGGGACAGGATATATACTAAAAAACACTGAAGCTTTCTTT
>.|.|TRBJ1-3|TRBV7-8
CASSLGTNSGNTIYF
TGTGCCAGCAGCTTGGGGACAAACTCTGGAAACACCATATATTTT
>.|.|TRBJ2-7|TRBV28
CASKKDYYEQYF
TGTGCCAGCAAAAAGGACTATTACGAGCAGTACTTC
>.|.|TRBJ1-4|TRBV11-2
CASSPKGVEEKLFF
TGTGCCAGCAGCCCAAAGGGGGTGGAGGAAAAACTGTTTTTT
>once|TRBD1|TRBJ1-2|TRBV24-1
CATSDVGTGERGYTF
TGTGCCACCAGTGACGTTGGGACAGGGGAGAGAGGCTACACCTTC
>.|.|TRBJ2-7|TRBV11-2
CASSPYPETYEQYF
TGTGCCAGCAGCCCCTACCCGGAGACCTACGAGCAGTACTTC